This note documents a single T cell receptor (beta chain) sequence. The CDR3 is made up of 16 amino acids. Trimming took off 5 bases at V and 7 bases at J, with 21 bases between the two ends. The germline V gene encodes CDR1 MDHEN and CDR2 SYDVKM. Profiling relied on immunoSEQ multiplex PCR, and the TCRdb table lists in-frame clones only, not all of them. The repertoire holds about 240,000 clones, with approximately 83% as singletons. This sample stems from a study of blood T cell repertoires in COVID-19. The chain recombines TRBV28 with TRBJ2-1; D might be TRBD1 (5 bases). This sequence originates from a woman in her forties with acute COVID-19. Sequences were obtained from PBMCs or T cells enriched from blood (not recorded which). Here the CDR3 reads CASSKRTRASSNEQFF. The CDR3 region has the DNA TGTGCCAGCAGTAAAAGGACCAGGGCGTCATCGAATGAGCAGTTCTTC.